Listed here are 30 T cell receptor beta chains from one sample, sequenced in a study of regulatory T cells in long-lasting Graves disease. Libraries of TCR beta came from iRepertoire HTBI primers plus Arm-PCR of CDR3 regions. One entry per CDR3 protein, called by TCRdb with MiXCR from the multiplex PCR reads. The data contain a few hundred thousand distinct CDR3 sequences, around a quarter of them singletons. Stated time point: persistent/refractory GD, antithyroid drugs over 5 years with positive TRAb. Preparation of the TCR library used RNA extracted from PBMCs. The sequencing here drew on peripheral blood mononuclear cells (PBMCs), taken when the disease was refractory, from a patient treated with antithyroid drugs. These receptors all stem from a female donor with Graves disease.

The V gene is TRBV27, the J gene TRBJ2-7; D is unresolved. V lost 5 bases and J 1 base, leaving 12 bases between the germline ends. The CDR3 contains 14 residues. Germline loops: CDR1 MNHEY, CDR2 SMNVEV (reference sequence). CDR3 loop: CASSPSARSYEQYF. The CDR3 DNA sequence: TGTGCCAGCAGTCCCTCCGCCAGGTCCTACGAGCAGTACTTC.

This clonotype appeared many times. The V and J genes are TRBV7-8 and TRBJ2-7; no reliable D call. This CDR3 spans 13 amino acids. V was clipped by 4 bases and J by 4 bases, with 11 bases between them. The germline gives CDR1 SGHVS, CDR2 FQNEAQ. The CDR3 coding sequence is TGTGCCAGCAGCTGGGCAGAGAGATACGAGCAGTACTTC. Its protein is CASSWAERYEQYF.

There are a few counts of this clonotype. Given a much more abundant clone one base away, this may be a read error. The chain combines TRBV28 with TRBJ1-2; 10 bases line up with TRBD1. Unmatched junction bases numbered 11, after V lost 3 bases and J lost 4 bases. The CDR3 loop spans 17 amino acids. The germline CDR1 and CDR2 sequences are MDHEN and SYDVKM. Written as DNA, the CDR3 is TGTGCCAGCAGTTTTCCGGGACAGGGGTACTCTAGCTATGGCTACACCTTC. Its protein product is CASSFPGQGYSSYGYTF.

In regard to this clonotype: A much larger clonotype is one base distant, so this may be a read error. It is likely a read error, because the conserved phenylalanine at the end of the CDR3 is missing. The J gene is TRBJ1-1, the V gene TRBV10-3; weak D call: TRBD1 (6 bases). There are 19 residues in the CDR3. The V end was cut by 0 bases, the J end by 0 bases, with 20 bases between. Germline V gene lookup returns CDR1 ENHRY and CDR2 SYGVKD. CDR3 DNA sequence: TGTGCCATCAGTGAGTCGGAGAGGCAGGGGCGGCCTATGAACACTGAAGCTTTCGTT. Translating it yields CAISESERQGRPMNTEAFV.

This clonotype appeared once. A far larger clone is one nucleotide away, so this likely arose from a read error. V is TRBV6-9 and J is TRBJ2-7, with a possible D match to TRBD2 (5 bases). CDR3 length equals 12 residues. V shed 6 bases and J shed 4 bases, with 10 bases lying between them. Germline CDR1 and CDR2: MNHGY and SVAAGI. The CDR3 region has the DNA TGTGCCAGCAGGGGAGAGGAGTACGAGCAGTACTTC. Translated, it gives CASRGEEYEQYF.

A few counts support this clonotype. This rearrangement joins TRBV27 to TRBJ2-2; weak D call: TRBD2 (5 bases). Trimming pared 5 bases from V and 0 bases from J, leaving 10 bases between. This CDR3 comprises 15 residues. Germline lookup yields CDR1 MNHEY and CDR2 SMNVEV (reference sequence). Here the CDR3 reads CASSRWEPNTGELFF. Here the CDR3 DNA reads TGTGCCAGCAGTAGGTGGGAGCCGAACACCGGGGAGCTGTTTTTT.

The chain employs TRBV20-1 and TRBJ1-2, with 8 bases that match TRBD1. The ends lost 6 bases at V and 9 bases at J; junction bases unmatched: 21. CDR1 and CDR2 from the germline V gene are DFQATT and SNEGSKA (reference sequence). The CDR3 contains 16 residues. This CDR3 is CSADSPTLTGVYRYTF. In DNA, the CDR3 is TGCAGTGCGGACAGCCCGACCCTGACAGGGGTTTATCGCTACACCTTC.

Only a few counts were recorded for this clonotype. The chain recombines TRBV6-1 with TRBJ1-1; tentatively, D is TRBD1 (5 bases). This CDR3 is 15 amino acids long. The germline V and J ends were trimmed by 6 bases and 0 bases, with 14 bases remaining between them. Germline V lookup: CDR1 MNHNS, CDR2 SASEGT. CDR3 sequence reads: CASSRPGSMNTEAFF. CDR3 in DNA: TGTGCCAGCAGCCGACCAGGGTCCATGAACACTGAAGCTTTCTTT.

This clonotype was observed once. The chain is built from TRBV25-1 and TRBJ1-2; unclear D gene. Germline loops: CDR1 MGHDK, CDR2 SYGVNS. The CDR3 sequence is 11 residues long. The V end lost 4 bases, the J end lost 8 bases, and 8 bases lay between the germline ends. The CDR3 bases are TGTGCCAGCAGTGGATTCGTGGGCTACACCTTC. Residues: CASSGFVGYTF.

V usage is TRBV24-1 and J usage is TRBJ2-3, with a weak D call TRBD2 (5 bases). Deletions cut 5 bases from V and 0 bases from J, with 5 bases between. Germline V gene sequence: CDR1 KGHDR, CDR2 SFDVKD. CDR3 size: 13 residues. The CDR3 DNA reads as TGTGCCACCAGTGGCGGGAGCACAGATACGCAGTATTTT. Protein product: CATSGGSTDTQYF.

The chain has TRBV9 and TRBJ1-3, with D possibly TRBD1 on 6 matching bases. V lost 3 bases and J lost 0, with 10 bases in between. Germline CDR1 and CDR2: SGDLS and YYNGEE. This CDR3 comprises 15 residues. CDR3 residues: CASSGQVNSGNTIYF. DNA for the CDR3: TGTGCCAGCAGCGGACAGGTTAACTCTGGAAACACCATATATTTT.

The gene calls are TRBV7-9 and TRBJ2-5; 11 positions match TRBD1. This CDR3 region has 16 residues. CDR1 and CDR2 (germline): SEHNR, FQNEAQ (reference sequence). J gave up 4 bases and V 5 bases, and 9 bases lay outside the gene matches. The CDR3 DNA sequence: TGTGCCAGCAGCATCTCCGGGACAGGGGGTCGAGAGACCCAGTACTTC. This codes for CASSISGTGGRETQYF.

This clonotype was seen at least ten times. The chain recombines TRBV29-1 with TRBJ2-7, with no clear D. V lost 5 bases to trimming and J lost 4 bases, with 12 bases between them. Germline CDR1 reads SQVTM; CDR2 reads ANQGSEA. The CDR3 is 12 residues long. CDR3: CSVRRSAYEQYF. CDR3 nucleotide sequence: TGCAGCGTTCGCCGGAGCGCTTACGAGCAGTACTTC.

Ten or more counts support this clonotype. The J gene is TRBJ2-6, the V gene TRBV6-1; 7 bases agree with TRBD1. The CDR3 covers 15 residues. Trimming took 3 bases from V and 1 from J; bases not matched to a gene: 0. The germline CDR1 and CDR2 sequences are MNHNS and SASEGT. In DNA, the CDR3 is TGTGCCAGCAGTGAGACAGGGTCTGGGGCCAACGTCCTGACTTTC. It codes for CASSETGSGANVLTF.

The V and J genes are TRBV10-3 and TRBJ1-4; 7 bases line up with TRBD1. V was clipped by 0 bases and J by 5 bases; unmatched bases: 6. The CDR3 has 16 amino acids. Germline lookup yields CDR1 ENHRY and CDR2 SYGVKD. In DNA form, the CDR3 reads TGTGCCATCAGTGAGTCGAGGACAGGAGGAAATGAAAAACTGTTTTTT. This sequence encodes CAISESRTGGNEKLFF.

The chain links TRBV10-3 to TRBJ1-5, with 7 bases fitting TRBD1. Trimming cost V 4 bases and J 2 bases; bases outside gene matches: 5. This CDR3 has 15 residues. Germline V gives CDR1 ENHRY, CDR2 SYGVKD. This CDR3 reads CAISGQGRGNQPQHF. As DNA, the CDR3 is TGTGCCATCAGTGGACAGGGCCGGGGCAATCAGCCCCAGCATTTT.

This clonotype was counted only a few times. The rearrangement links TRBV20-1 to TRBJ2-3; no firm D call. Germline lookup yields CDR1 DFQATT and CDR2 SNEGSKA (reference sequence). Between the trimmed V and J ends, which lost 5 bases and 10 bases, there was a span of 19 bases. This CDR3 comprises 13 residues. CDR3 sequence: CSAPSPGQSAQYF. CDR3 bases: TGCAGTGCTCCCTCCCCCGGGCAGTCAGCGCAGTATTTT.

The rearrangement links TRBV3-1 to TRBJ2-1; 10 nucleotides align to TRBD2. The V and J ends lost 0 bases and 4 bases, in that order; junction bases with no gene match: 6. This CDR3 comprises 17 residues. In germline, CDR1 is LGHDT, CDR2 YNNKEL (reference sequence). The CDR3 sequence is CASSQDRLAGGYNEQFF. CDR3 sequence (DNA): TGTGCCAGCAGCCAAGACAGACTAGCGGGTGGGTACAATGAGCAGTTCTTC.

At least ten counts were recorded for this clonotype. This chain links TRBV29-1 with TRBJ2-5; D perhaps matches TRBD1 (6 bases). V lost 1 base to trimming and J lost 5 bases, with 8 bases between them. Germline CDR1 and CDR2: SQVTM and ANQGSEA. The CDR3 is made up of 12 amino acids. The CDR3 nucleotides are TGCAGCGTTGAAGTTACAGGGGAGACCCAGTACTTC. Residues: CSVEVTGETQYF.

This clonotype appeared a few times. The chain has TRBV5-1 and TRBJ1-5, with TRBD1 as a possible D gene (5 bases). The CDR3 has 15 amino acids. V was shortened by 0 bases and J by 5 bases, with 12 bases between the two germline ends. Per the germline V gene, CDR1 is SGHRS and CDR2 is YFSETQ. The CDR3 region has the DNA TGCGCCAGCAGCTTGGCTGGGATGGGGGATCAGCCCCAGCATTTT. This sequence encodes CASSLAGMGDQPQHF.

The chain uses TRBV19 and TRBJ1-1; tentatively, D is TRBD1 (6 bases). V lost 1 base and J lost 4, with 13 bases in between. The CDR3 is 15 residues long. Germline V CDR1 and CDR2: LNHDA, SQIVND (reference sequence). CDR3 in DNA: TGTGCCAGTAGTATAGTGCGACAGGCCGGCACTGAAGCTTTCTTT. As protein: CASSIVRQAGTEAFF.

With respect to this clonotype: This may be a read error: a much more frequent sequence differs by one nucleotide. The CDR3 sequence: CASSEQAGSARNIQYF. In nucleotides, the CDR3 is TGTGCCAGCAGTGAACAGGCAGGGTCGGCCAGAAACATTCAGTACTTC. The V and J genes are TRBV6-2 or TRBV6-3 and TRBJ2-4; TRBD1 might be the D (5 bases). Germline V CDR1 and CDR2: MNHEY, SVGEGT. The CDR3 contains 16 residues.

This clonotype came up a few times. CDR3: CASSRSGMNTGELFF. The CDR3 DNA sequence: TGTGCCAGCAGCCGTAGCGGGATGAACACCGGGGAGCTGTTTTTT. V is TRBV11-1 and J is TRBJ2-2; 8 bases fit TRBD2. The ends lost 5 bases at V and 1 base at J; junction bases unmatched: 3. This CDR3 has 15 amino acids. Germline CDR1 and CDR2: SGHAT and FQDESV (reference sequence).

This clonotype was seen a handful of times. The rearrangement uses TRBV6-1 and TRBJ1-5; D is uncertain. Germline V CDR1 and CDR2: MNHNS, SASEGT. The length of the CDR3 is 16 residues. Trimming left V 6 bases short and J 4 bases short, with 19 bases between. The CDR3: CASRYLGEGSNQPQHF. CDR3 nucleotides: TGTGCCAGCAGGTACCTTGGCGAGGGCAGTAATCAGCCCCAGCATTTT.

This clonotype was observed a handful of times. This chain connects TRBV29-1 to TRBJ1-1; the match to TRBD1 covers 8 bases. V dropped 8 bases and J dropped 1; count of bases not matched to a gene: 9. The CDR3 is 14 amino acids. Germline V lookup: CDR1 SQVTM, CDR2 ANQGSEA. CDR3 in DNA: TGCAGCACAACCCCCGGGACAGGGAACACTGAAGCTTTCTTT. The encoded protein is CSTTPGTGNTEAFF. The variable domain in full, with the rest retrieved from reference TRBV29-1 and TRBJ1-1, is SAVISQKPSRDICQRGTSLTIQCQVDSQVTMMFWYRQQPGQSLTLIATANQGSEATYESGFVIDKFPISRPNLTFSTLTVSNMSPEDSSIYLCSTTPGTGNTEAFFGQGTRLTVV.

The rearrangement uses TRBV19 and TRBJ1-5; possibly TRBD1 for D (5 bases). The ends were cut back, 8 bases at V and 4 bases at J, with 15 bases in the middle. The germline V gene has CDR1 LNHDA and CDR2 SQIVND (reference sequence). The CDR3 is made up of 14 amino acids. The CDR3 DNA reads as TGTGCCAGTGGGGACCGAAACATTAATCAGCCCCAGCATTTT. Residues: CASGDRNINQPQHF.

The V gene is TRBV14, the J gene TRBJ1-2; no firm D call. The V end was cut by 0 bases, the J end by 7 bases, with 9 bases between. Per the germline V gene, CDR1 is SGHDN and CDR2 is FVKESK. The length of the CDR3 is 13 residues. The CDR3 spells CASSQDPRSGYTF. CDR3 sequence (DNA): TGTGCCAGCAGCCAAGATCCCAGGTCTGGCTACACCTTC. The whole variable domain, filled in from reference TRBV14 and TRBJ1-2, reads EAGVTQFPSHSVIEKGQTVTLRCDPISGHDNLYWYRRVMGKEIKFLLHFVKESKQDESGMPNNRFLAERTGGTYSTLKVQPAELEDSGVYFCASSQDPRSGYTFGSGTRLTVV.

This clonotype was seen more than once but under ten times. V and J are TRBV7-2 and TRBJ2-7; TRBD1 matches at 9 bases. This CDR3 comprises 15 residues. Germline V gives CDR1 SGHTA, CDR2 FQGNSA. J lost 3 bases, V lost 4 bases, and 7 bases had no gene match. CDR3 loop: CASSYGQGRLYEQYF. The CDR3 DNA follows: TGTGCCAGCAGCTATGGACAGGGGAGACTCTACGAGCAGTACTTC.

This clonotype was counted once. A read error may produce the germline difference seen at one junction end. V gene TRBV6-1 combines with J gene TRBJ2-5, with D maybe TRBD1 (5 bases). CDR1 is MNHNS, CDR2 SASEGT, per germline. The CDR3 spans 13 residues. DNA for the CDR3: TGTGCCGGCAGTGACAGATTCCAAGAGACCCAGTACTTC. Its translation is CAGSDRFQETQYF.

In its sample, this clonotype was seen many times. This chain links TRBV30 with TRBJ1-1; weak D call: TRBD1 (6 bases). The CDR3 runs 14 residues. V lost 1 base and J lost 4, with 13 bases in between. Per germline, CDR1 GTSNPN and CDR2 SVGIG (reference sequence). The CDR3 DNA reads TGTGCCTGGAGTGATTCAGGGGAAGGCACTGAAGCTTTCTTT. This gives the protein CAWSDSGEGTEAFF.